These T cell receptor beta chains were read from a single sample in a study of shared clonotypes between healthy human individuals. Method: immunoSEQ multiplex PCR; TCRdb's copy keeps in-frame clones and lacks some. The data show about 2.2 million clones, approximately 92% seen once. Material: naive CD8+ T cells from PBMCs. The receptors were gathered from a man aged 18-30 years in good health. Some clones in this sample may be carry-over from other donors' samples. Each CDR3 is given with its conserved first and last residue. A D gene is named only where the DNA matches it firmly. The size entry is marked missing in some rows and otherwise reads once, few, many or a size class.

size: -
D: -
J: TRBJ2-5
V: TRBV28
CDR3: CASSFFPGLETQYF
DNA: TGTGCCAGCAGTTTTTTCCCCGGGTTAGAGACCCAGTACTTC

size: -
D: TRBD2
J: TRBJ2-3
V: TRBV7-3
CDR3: CASSPGLGVRDTQYF
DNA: TGTGCCAGCAGCCCGGGACTAGGAGTGCGGGATACGCAGTATTTT

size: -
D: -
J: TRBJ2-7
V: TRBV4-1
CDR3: CASSQVAGQPRKGEQYF
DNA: TGCGCCAGCAGCCAAGTTGCCGGCCAGCCCCGAAAAGGCGAGCAGTACTTC

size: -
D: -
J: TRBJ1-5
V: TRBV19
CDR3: CASSSTRGNQPQHF
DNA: TGTGCCAGTAGTTCTACACGCGGCAATCAGCCCCAGCATTTT

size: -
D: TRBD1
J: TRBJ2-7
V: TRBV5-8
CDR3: CASSLFSGTGIRAYEQYF
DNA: TGTGCCAGCAGCTTGTTCTCCGGGACAGGGATCAGGGCCTACGAGCAGTACTTC

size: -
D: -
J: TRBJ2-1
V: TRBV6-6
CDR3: CASSPAVNEQFF
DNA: TGTGCCAGCAGTCCAGCCGTAAATGAGCAGTTCTTC

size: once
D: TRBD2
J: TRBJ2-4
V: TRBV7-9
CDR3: CASSLAAGDRNIQYF
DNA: TGTGCCAGCAGCTTAGCGGCGGGAGATAGAAACATTCAGTACTTC

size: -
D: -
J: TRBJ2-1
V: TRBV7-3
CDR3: CASSWGMDRSYNEQFF
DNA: TGTGCCAGCAGCTGGGGAATGGATCGCTCCTACAATGAGCAGTTCTTC

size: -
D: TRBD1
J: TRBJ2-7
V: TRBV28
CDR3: CASSHDRDSSIYEQYF
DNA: TGTGCCAGCAGCCACGACCGGGACAGCTCCATCTACGAGCAGTACTTC

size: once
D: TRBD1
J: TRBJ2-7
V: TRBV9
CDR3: CASGQGHEQYF
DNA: TGTGCCAGCGGACAGGGCCACGAGCAGTACTTC

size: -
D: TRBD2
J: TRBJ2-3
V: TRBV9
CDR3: CASSVGLAGVSTDTQYF
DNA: TGTGCCAGCAGCGTCGGACTAGCGGGAGTGAGTACAGATACGCAGTATTTT

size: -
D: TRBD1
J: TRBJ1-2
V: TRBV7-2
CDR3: CASRNRGMNYGYTF
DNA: TGTGCCAGCAGAAACAGGGGGATGAACTATGGCTACACCTTC

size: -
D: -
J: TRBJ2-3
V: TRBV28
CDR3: CASSWGEWRDTQYF
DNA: TGTGCCAGCAGTTGGGGTGAATGGAGGGATACGCAGTATTTT

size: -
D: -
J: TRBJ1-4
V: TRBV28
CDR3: CASSFWTPLLNEKLFF
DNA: TGTGCCAGCAGTTTTTGGACACCTCTCCTTAATGAAAAACTGTTTTTT

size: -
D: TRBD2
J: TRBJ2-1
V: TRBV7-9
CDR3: CASSPLAGAYNEQFF
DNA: TGTGCCAGCAGCCCCCTAGCGGGAGCCTACAATGAGCAGTTCTTC

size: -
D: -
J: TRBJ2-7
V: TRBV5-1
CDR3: CASSPDGRTLEQYF
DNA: TGCGCCAGCAGCCCAGACGGACGTACGCTGGAGCAGTACTTC

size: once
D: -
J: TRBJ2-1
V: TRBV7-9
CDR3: CASSPVANVDFEQFF
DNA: TGTGCCAGCAGCCCAGTAGCGAACGTCGACTTTGAGCAGTTCTTC

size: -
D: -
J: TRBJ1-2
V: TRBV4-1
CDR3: CASSQVNGYYGYTF
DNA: TGCGCCAGCAGCCAAGTGAACGGGTACTATGGCTACACCTTC

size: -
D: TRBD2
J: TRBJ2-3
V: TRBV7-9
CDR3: CASSPVLAGSRTDTQYF
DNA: TGTGCCAGCAGCCCCGTACTAGCGGGGTCCCGCACAGATACGCAGTATTTT

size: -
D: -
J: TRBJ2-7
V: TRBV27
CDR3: CASSPRGTVIYEQYF
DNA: TGTGCCAGCAGTCCCCGGGGGACAGTGATCTACGAGCAGTACTTC

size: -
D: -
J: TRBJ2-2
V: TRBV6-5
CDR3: CASSWPPGQYTGELFF
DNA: TGTGCCAGCAGTTGGCCCCCGGGACAATACACCGGGGAGCTGTTTTTT

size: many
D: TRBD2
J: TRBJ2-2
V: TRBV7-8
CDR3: CASSLRTSLAGELFF
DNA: TGTGCCAGCAGCTTAAGGACTAGCTTAGCCGGGGAGCTGTTTTTT

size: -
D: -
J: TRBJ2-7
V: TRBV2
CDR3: CASTPRDSWYYEQYF
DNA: TGTGCCAGCACCCCGCGGGACAGTTGGTACTACGAGCAGTACTTC

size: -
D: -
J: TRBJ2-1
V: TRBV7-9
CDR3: CASSLVTVYNEQFF
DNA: TGTGCCAGCAGCTTAGTTACAGTCTACAATGAGCAGTTCTTC

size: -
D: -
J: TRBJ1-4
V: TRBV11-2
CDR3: CASSFWGSEEKLFF
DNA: TGTGCCAGCAGCTTTTGGGGAAGTGAAGAAAAACTGTTTTTT

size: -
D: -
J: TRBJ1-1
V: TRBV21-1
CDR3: CAIQGCSEAFF
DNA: TGTGCCATCCAGGGTTGTAGTGAAGCTTTCTTT

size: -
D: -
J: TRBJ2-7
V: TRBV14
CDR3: CASSQEGYEQYF
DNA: TGTGCCAGCAGCCAAGAAGGATACGAGCAGTACTTC

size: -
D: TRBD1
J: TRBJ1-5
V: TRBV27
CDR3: CASSSTGGGNQPQHF
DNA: TGTGCCAGCAGTAGCACAGGGGGCGGCAATCAGCCCCAGCATTTT

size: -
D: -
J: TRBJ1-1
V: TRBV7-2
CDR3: CASSRMDGNTEAFF
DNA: TGTGCCAGCAGTAGAATGGACGGTAACACTGAAGCTTTCTTT

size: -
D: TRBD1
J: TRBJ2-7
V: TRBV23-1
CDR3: CASGTDRGGSYEQYF
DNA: TGCGCCAGCGGAACGGACAGGGGCGGGTCCTACGAGCAGTACTTC

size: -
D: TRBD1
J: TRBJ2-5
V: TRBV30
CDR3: CAWISQGALPLYF
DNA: TGTGCCTGGATTTCTCAGGGGGCCCTTCCCTTGTACTTC

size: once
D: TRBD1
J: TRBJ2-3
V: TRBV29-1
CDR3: CSVEDRGLPYTDTQYF
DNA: TGCAGCGTTGAAGACAGGGGGCTTCCCTACACAGATACGCAGTATTTT

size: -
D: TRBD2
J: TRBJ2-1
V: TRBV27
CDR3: CASSLPRTSGSPYNEQFF
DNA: TGTGCCAGCAGTTTACCGAGAACCAGCGGGAGTCCCTACAATGAGCAGTTCTTC

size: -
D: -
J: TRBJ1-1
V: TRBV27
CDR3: CASTTSLIQGAFF
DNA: TGTGCCAGCACCACTTCTCTGATCCAGGGAGCTTTCTTT

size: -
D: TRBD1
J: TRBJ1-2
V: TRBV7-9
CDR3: CASSTRSRDRVGDYGYTF
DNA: TGTGCCAGCAGCACCAGGTCCCGGGACAGGGTCGGGGACTATGGCTACACCTTC

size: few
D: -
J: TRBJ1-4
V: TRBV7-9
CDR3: CASSPDWGRLFF
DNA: TGTGCCAGCAGCCCGGACTGGGGGAGACTGTTTTTT

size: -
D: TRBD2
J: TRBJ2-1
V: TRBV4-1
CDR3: CASSQVAGGSYNEQFF
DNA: TGCGCCAGCAGCCAAGTAGCGGGAGGGTCCTACAATGAGCAGTTCTTC

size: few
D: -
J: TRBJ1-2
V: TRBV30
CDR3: CAWSVGQGRIHGYTF
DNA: TGTGCCTGGAGTGTTGGGCAGGGTAGGATTCATGGCTACACCTTC

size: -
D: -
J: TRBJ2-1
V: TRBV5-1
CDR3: CASSLGARNEQFF
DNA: TGCGCCAGCAGCTTGGGGGCCCGAAATGAGCAGTTCTTC

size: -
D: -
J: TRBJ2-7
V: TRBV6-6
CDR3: CASSSGTSYEQYF
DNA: TGTGCCAGCAGTTCCGGGACTTCCTACGAGCAGTACTTC

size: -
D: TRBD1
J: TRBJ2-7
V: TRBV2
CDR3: CASSETIWDSPYEQYF
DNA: TGTGCCAGCAGTGAAACCATTTGGGACAGCCCCTACGAGCAGTACTTC

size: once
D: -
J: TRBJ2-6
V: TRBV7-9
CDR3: CASSLLLYISSGANVLTF
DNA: TGTGCCAGCAGCTTACTGCTGTACATAAGCTCTGGGGCCAACGTCCTGACTTTC

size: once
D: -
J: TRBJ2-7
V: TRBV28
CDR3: CASSPGFYEQYF
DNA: TGTGCCAGCAGTCCAGGGTTCTACGAGCAGTACTTC

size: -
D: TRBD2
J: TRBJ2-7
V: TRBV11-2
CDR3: CASSFGGSGYEQYF
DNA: TGTGCCAGCAGCTTCGGGGGGTCGGGTTACGAGCAGTACTTC

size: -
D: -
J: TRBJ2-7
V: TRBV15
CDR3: CATSPRQTYEQYF
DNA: TGTGCCACCAGCCCCAGGCAGACCTACGAGCAGTACTTC

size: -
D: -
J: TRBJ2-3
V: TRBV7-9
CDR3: CASSPNVQMDTQYF
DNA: TGTGCCAGCAGCCCTAATGTCCAGATGGATACGCAGTATTTT

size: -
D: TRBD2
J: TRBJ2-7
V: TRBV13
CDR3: CASSLGRAGAYEQYF
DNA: TGTGCCAGCAGCTTAGGCCGGGCGGGGGCCTACGAGCAGTACTTC

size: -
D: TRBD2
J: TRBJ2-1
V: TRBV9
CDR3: CASSPRGGEQFF
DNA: TGTGCCAGCAGCCCACGGGGGGGTGAGCAGTTCTTC

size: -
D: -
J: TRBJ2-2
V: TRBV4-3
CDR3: CASSLLEGGENTGELFF
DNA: TGCGCCAGCAGCCTCTTGGAGGGGGGAGAGAACACCGGGGAGCTGTTTTTT

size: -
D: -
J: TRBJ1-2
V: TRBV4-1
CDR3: CASSQVLEANYGYTF
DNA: TGCGCCAGCAGCCAAGTGCTAGAAGCTAACTATGGCTACACCTTC